The subject of this entry is one T cell receptor (beta chain). Assay runs were performed at deep level. Sequencing was performed with immunoSEQ multiplex PCR; in TCRdb, only in-frame clones are kept and a portion is missing. The data hold roughly 2.2 million clones, with about 90% observed a single time. This specimen belongs to a study of shared clonotypes between healthy human individuals. The CDR3 is 11 amino acids. The ends were cut back, 3 bases at V and 5 bases at J, with 6 bases in the middle. The germline V gene encodes CDR1 SGHTS and CDR2 YDEGEE. The sequenced material came from naive CD4+ T cells from PBMCs. As for subset: CD45RA+ positively selected. The V call is TRBV5-8, the J call TRBJ2-7; D gene unclear. The clonotype originates from a man younger than 35 in good health. Some clones in this sample may be carry-over from other donors' samples. The CDR3 reads CASSSRNEQYF. The CDR3 nucleotides read TGTGCCAGCAGCTCGAGAAACGAGCAGTACTTC.